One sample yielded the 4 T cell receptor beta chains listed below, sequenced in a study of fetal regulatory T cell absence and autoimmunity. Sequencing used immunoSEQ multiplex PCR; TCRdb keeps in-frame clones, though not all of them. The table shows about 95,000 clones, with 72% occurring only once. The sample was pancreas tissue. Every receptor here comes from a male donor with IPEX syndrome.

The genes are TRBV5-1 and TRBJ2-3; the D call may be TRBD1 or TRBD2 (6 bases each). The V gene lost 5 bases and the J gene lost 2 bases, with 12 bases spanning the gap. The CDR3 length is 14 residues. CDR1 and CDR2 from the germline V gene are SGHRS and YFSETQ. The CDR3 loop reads CASRRGPTTDTQYF. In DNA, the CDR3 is TGCGCCAGCAGACGGGGGCCTACCACAGATACGCAGTATTTT.

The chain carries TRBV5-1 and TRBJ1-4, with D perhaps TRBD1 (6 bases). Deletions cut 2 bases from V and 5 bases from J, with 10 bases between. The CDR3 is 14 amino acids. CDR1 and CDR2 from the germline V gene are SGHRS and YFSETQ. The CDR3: CASSFLGANEKLFF. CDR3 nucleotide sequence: TGCGCCAGCAGCTTCCTGGGGGCGAATGAAAAACTGTTTTTT.

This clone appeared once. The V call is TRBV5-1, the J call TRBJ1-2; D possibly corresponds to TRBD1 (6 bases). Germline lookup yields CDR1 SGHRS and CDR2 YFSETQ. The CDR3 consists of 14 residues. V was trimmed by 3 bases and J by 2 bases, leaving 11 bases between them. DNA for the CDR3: TGCGCCAGCAGCTCGCAGGGGCAAAACTATGGCTACACCTTC. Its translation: CASSSQGQNYGYTF.

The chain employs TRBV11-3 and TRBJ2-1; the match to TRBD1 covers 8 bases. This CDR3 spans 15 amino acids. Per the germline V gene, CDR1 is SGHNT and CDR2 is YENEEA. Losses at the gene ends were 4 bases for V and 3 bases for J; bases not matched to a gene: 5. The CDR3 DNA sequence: TGTGCCAGCAGCTCTCGGACAGGGATCTACAATGAGCAGTTCTTC. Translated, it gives CASSSRTGIYNEQFF.